Listed below are T cell receptor beta chains from one sample, sequenced in a study of identical twins. TCRdb reprocessed the 5' RACE reads via MiXCR and lists one record per CDR3 protein. The sample includes approximately 680,000 distinct CDR3 sequences, 7.1% of them seen just once. This sample was shared with a second study, whose subject was yellow fever vaccine responses in identical twins.

Sequenced: PBMCs. The receptors originated from a woman aged 18-29 years in good health. CDR3s include the opening cysteine and the closing phenylalanine or tryptophan. D genes are given only for firm matches. Only part of the rows carry a size: once, few, many, or a class if the clone is expanded.

v_gene	j_gene	abundance	d_gene	CDR3aa	CDR3nt
TRBV11-2	TRBJ2-5	many	-	CASSTRTAQETQYF	TGTGCCAGCAGCACTAGGACAGCCCAAGAGACCCAGTACTTC
TRBV13	TRBJ1-1	many	-	CASTTGGSTEAFF	TGTGCCAGCACCACAGGCGGGAGCACTGAAGCTTTCTTT
TRBV12-3/TRBV12-4	TRBJ2-3	-	TRBD2	CASSGLAGGTNTDTQYF	TGTGCCAGCAGTGGACTAGCGGGAGGCACAAACACAGATACGCAGTATTTT
TRBV11-2	TRBJ2-1	few	-	CASSQAAGNEQFF	TGTGCCAGCAGTCAAGCGGCGGGGAATGAGCAGTTCTTC
TRBV3-1	TRBJ2-4	-	-	CASSQDLVRANIQYF	TGTGCCAGCAGCCAAGATCTAGTCAGGGCGAACATTCAGTACTTC
TRBV5-1	TRBJ2-3	-	-	CASSFPASPLSTDTQYF	TGCGCCAGCAGCTTCCCGGCTAGCCCTCTCTCCACAGATACGCAGTATTTT
TRBV12-5	TRBJ2-1	few	TRBD2	CASGLVGLGLAEDHEQFF	TGTGCTAGTGGTTTGGTAGGGCTCGGACTAGCGGAGGATCATGAGCAGTTCTTC
TRBV14	TRBJ2-1	many	-	CASSQRLLQYNEQFF	TGTGCCAGCAGCCAGAGACTACTCCAGTACAATGAGCAGTTCTTC
TRBV5-1	TRBJ2-6	-	-	CASSFVRETTGANVLTF	TGCGCCAGCAGCTTTGTCAGGGAGACCACTGGGGCCAACGTCCTGACTTTC
TRBV28	TRBJ2-1	many	-	CASSYQTGRSNSYNEQFF	TGTGCCAGCAGTTACCAGACAGGTCGCTCGAACTCCTACAATGAGCAGTTCTTC
TRBV29-1	TRBJ2-2	many	-	CSTKGANTGELFF	TGCAGCACCAAGGGGGCGAACACCGGGGAGCTGTTTTTT